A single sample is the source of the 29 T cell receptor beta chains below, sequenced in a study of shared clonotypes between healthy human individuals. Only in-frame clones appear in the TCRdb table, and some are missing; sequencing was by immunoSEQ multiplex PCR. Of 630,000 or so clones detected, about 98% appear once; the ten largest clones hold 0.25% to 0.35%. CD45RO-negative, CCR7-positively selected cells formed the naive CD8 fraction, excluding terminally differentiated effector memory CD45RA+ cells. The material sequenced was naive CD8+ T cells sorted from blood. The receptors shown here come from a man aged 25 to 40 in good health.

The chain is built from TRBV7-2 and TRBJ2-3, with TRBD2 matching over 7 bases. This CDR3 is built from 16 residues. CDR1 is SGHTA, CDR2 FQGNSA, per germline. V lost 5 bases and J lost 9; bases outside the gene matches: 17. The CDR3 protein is CASSPELWEGLVTQYF. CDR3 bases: TGTGCCAGCAGCCCAGAGCTGTGGGAGGGCCTCGTGACGCAGTATTTT. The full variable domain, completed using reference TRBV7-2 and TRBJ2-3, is GAGVSQSPSNKVTEKGKDVELRCDPISGHTALYWYRQSLGQGLEFLIYFQGNSAPDKSGLPSDRFSAERTGGSVSTLTIQRTQQEDSAVYLCASSPELWEGLVTQYFGPGTRLTVL.

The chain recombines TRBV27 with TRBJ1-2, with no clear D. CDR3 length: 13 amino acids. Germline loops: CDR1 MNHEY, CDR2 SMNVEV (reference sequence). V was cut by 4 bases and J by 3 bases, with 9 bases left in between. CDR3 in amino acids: CASSWTGYYGYTF. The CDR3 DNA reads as TGTGCCAGCAGTTGGACGGGTTACTATGGCTACACCTTC.

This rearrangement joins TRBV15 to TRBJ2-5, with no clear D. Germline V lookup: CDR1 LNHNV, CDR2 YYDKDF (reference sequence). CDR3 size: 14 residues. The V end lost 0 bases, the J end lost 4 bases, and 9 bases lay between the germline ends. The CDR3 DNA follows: TGTGCCACCAGCAGAGATACACAGCCAGAGACCCAGTACTTC. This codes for CATSRDTQPETQYF.

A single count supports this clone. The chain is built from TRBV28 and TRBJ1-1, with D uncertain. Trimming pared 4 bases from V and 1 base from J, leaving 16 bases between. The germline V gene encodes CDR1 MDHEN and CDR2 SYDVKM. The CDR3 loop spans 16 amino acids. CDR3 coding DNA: TGTGCCAGCAGTTCCATACCAACTCAGGCGAACACTGAAGCTTTCTTT. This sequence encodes CASSSIPTQANTEAFF.

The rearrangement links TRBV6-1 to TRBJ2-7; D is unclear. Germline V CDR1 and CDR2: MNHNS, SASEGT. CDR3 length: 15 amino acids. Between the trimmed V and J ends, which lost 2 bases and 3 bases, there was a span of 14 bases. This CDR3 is CASSELAGLVYEQYF. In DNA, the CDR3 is TGTGCCAGCAGTGAATTGGCAGGCCTTGTCTACGAGCAGTACTTC.

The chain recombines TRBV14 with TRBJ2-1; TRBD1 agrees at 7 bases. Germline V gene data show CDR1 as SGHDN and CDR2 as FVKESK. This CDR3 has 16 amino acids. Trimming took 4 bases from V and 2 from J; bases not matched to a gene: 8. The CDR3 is CASSLIGGVAYNEQFF. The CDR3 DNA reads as TGTGCCAGCAGCCTTATAGGGGGCGTCGCCTACAATGAGCAGTTCTTC.

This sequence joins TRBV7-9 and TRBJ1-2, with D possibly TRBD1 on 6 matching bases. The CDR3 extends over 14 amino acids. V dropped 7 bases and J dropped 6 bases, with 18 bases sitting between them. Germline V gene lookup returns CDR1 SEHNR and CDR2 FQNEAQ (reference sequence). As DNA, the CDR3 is TGTGCCAGCATTCCAGGGGCAGGGAAAGATGGCTACACCTTC. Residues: CASIPGAGKDGYTF.

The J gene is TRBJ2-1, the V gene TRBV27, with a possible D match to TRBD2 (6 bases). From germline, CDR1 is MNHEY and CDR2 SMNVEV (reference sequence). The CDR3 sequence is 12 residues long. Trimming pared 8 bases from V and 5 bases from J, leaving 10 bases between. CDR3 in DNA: TGTGCCAGCGAGGGAGGAAACAATGAGCAGTTCTTC. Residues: CASEGGNNEQFF.

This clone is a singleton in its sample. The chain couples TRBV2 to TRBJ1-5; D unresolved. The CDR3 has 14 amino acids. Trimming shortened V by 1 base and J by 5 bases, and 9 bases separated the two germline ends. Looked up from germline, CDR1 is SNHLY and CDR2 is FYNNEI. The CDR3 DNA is TGTGCCAGCAGTGAAGATTTCGGCTATCAGCCCCAGCATTTT. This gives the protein CASSEDFGYQPQHF.

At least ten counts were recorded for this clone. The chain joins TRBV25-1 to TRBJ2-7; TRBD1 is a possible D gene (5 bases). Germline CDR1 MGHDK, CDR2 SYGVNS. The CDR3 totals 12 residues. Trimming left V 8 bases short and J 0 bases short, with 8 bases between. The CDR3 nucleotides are TGTGCCAGCGGGGCAACCTCCTACGAGCAGTACTTC. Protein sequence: CASGATSYEQYF.

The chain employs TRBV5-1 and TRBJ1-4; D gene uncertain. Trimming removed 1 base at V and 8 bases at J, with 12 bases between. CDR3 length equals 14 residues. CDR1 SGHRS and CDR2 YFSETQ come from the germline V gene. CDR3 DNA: TGCGCCAGCAGCTTGATCGGGGAATACGAAAAACTGTTTTTT. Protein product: CASSLIGEYEKLFF. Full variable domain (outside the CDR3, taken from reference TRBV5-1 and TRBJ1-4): KAGVTQTPRYLIKTRGQQVTLSCSPISGHRSVSWYQQTPGQGLQFLFEYFSETQRNKGNFPGRFSGRQFSNSRSEMNVSTLELGDSALYLCASSLIGEYEKLFFGSGTQLSVL.

Here the CDR3 DNA reads TGTGCCAGCAGCTTAATCGGGGCAGATACGCAGTATTTT. This encodes CASSLIGADTQYF. The genes are TRBV11-2 and TRBJ2-3, with a tentative D call TRBD2 (5 bases). The length of the CDR3 is 13 residues. The germline V and J ends were trimmed by 2 bases and 4 bases, with 7 bases remaining between them. Germline loops: CDR1 SGHAT, CDR2 FQNNGV.

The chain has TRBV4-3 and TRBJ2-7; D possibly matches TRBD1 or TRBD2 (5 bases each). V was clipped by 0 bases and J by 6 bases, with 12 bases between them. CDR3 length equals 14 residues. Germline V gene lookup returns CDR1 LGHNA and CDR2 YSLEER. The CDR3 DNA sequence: TGCGCCAGCAGCCAAGATCGAGGGACGGGCGAGCAGTACTTC. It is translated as CASSQDRGTGEQYF.

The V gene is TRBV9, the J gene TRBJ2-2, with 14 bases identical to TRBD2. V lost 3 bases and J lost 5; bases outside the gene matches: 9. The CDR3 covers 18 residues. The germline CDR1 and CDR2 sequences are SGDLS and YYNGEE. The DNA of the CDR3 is TGTGCCAGCAGCGCCTCGGGACTAGCGGGAGATCGGACCGGGGAGCTGTTTTTT. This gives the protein CASSASGLAGDRTGELFF. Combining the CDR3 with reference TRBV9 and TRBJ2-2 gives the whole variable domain DSGVTQTPKHLITATGQRVTLRCSPRSGDLSVYWYQQSLDQGLQFLIQYYNGEERAKGNILERFSAQQFPDLHSELNLSSLELGDSALYFCASSASGLAGDRTGELFFGEGSRLTVL.

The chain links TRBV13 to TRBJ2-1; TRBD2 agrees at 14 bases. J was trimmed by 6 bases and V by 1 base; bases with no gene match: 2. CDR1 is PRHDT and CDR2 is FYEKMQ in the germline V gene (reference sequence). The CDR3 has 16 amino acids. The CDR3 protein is CASSLEGLAGVNEQFF. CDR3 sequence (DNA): TGTGCCAGCAGCTTAGAGGGACTAGCGGGAGTCAATGAGCAGTTCTTC.

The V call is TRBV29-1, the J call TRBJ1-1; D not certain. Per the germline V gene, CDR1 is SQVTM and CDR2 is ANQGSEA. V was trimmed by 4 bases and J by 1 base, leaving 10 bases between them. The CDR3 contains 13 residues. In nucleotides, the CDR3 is TGCAGCGTTGTCATGATCGGGAACACTGAAGCTTTCTTT. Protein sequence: CSVVMIGNTEAFF.

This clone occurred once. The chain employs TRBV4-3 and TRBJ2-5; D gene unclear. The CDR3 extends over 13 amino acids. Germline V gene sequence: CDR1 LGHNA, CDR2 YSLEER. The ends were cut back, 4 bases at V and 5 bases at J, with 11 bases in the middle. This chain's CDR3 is CASSPARYETQYF. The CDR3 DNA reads TGCGCCAGCAGCCCAGCCAGGTACGAGACCCAGTACTTC.

The CDR3 region is CASSLLQPSYEQYF. DNA of the CDR3: TGTGCCAGCAGCTTACTACAGCCAAGCTACGAGCAGTACTTC. V and J are TRBV7-8 and TRBJ2-7; D gene ambiguous. This CDR3 is 14 amino acids long. The germline V gene encodes CDR1 SGHVS and CDR2 FQNEAQ. V was pared by 2 bases and J by 3 bases, with 11 bases between.

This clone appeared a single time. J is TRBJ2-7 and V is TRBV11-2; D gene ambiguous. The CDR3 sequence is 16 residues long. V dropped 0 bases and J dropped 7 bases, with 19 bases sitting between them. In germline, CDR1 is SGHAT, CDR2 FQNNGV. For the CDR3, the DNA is TGTGCCAGCAGCTTAGACTTTGTGGACGGGTTGGAAGAGCAGTACTTC. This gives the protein CASSLDFVDGLEEQYF.

The CDR3 reads CASRPGQGVTEAFF. DNA of the CDR3: TGTGCCAGCAGACCGGGACAGGGAGTTACTGAAGCTTTCTTT. V and J are TRBV6-4 and TRBJ1-1; 9 nucleotides align to TRBD1. In germline, CDR1 is MRHNA, CDR2 SNTAGT. The CDR3 totals 14 residues. Trimming took 6 bases from V and 5 from J; bases not matched to a gene: 7.

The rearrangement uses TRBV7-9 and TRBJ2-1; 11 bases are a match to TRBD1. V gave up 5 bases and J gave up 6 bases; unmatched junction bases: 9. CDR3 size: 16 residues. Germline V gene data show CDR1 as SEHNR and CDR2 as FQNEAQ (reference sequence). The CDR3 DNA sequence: TGTGCCAGCAGCGCCTGGACAGGGGGCCTCTCCAATGAGCAGTTCTTC. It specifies CASSAWTGGLSNEQFF.

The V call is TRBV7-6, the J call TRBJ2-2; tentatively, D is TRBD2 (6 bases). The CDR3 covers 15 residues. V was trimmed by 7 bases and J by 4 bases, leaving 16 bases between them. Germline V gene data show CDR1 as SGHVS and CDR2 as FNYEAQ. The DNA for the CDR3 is TGTGCCAGCATCCCGGGGGAGGAATTCACCGGGGAGCTGTTTTTT. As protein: CASIPGEEFTGELFF.

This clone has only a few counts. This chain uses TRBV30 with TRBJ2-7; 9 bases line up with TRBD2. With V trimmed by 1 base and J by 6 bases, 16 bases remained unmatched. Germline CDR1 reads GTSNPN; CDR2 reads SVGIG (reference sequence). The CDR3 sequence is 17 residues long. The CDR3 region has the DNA TGTGCCTGGAGTGCAGGACCTAGCGGGGTCCATTCTGGCGAGCAGTACTTC. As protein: CAWSAGPSGVHSGEQYF.

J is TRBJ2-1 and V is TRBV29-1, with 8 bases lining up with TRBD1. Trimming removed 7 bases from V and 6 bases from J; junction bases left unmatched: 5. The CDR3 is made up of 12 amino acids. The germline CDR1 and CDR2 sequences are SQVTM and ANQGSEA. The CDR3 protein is CSALDRGNEQFF. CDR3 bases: TGCAGCGCCCTAGACAGGGGCAATGAGCAGTTCTTC.

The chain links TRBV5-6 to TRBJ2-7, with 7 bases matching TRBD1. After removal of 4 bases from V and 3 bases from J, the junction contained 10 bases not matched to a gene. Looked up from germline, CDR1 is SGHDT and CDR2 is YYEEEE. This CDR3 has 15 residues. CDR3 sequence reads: CASSPQGELGYEQYF. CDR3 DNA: TGTGCCAGCAGCCCGCAGGGGGAGTTGGGCTACGAGCAGTACTTC. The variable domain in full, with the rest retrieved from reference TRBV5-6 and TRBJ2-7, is DAGVTQSPTHLIKTRGQQVTLRCSPKSGHDTVSWYQQALGQGPQFIFQYYEEEERQRGNFPDRFSGHQFPNYSSELNVNALLLGDSALYLCASSPQGELGYEQYFGPGTRLTVT.

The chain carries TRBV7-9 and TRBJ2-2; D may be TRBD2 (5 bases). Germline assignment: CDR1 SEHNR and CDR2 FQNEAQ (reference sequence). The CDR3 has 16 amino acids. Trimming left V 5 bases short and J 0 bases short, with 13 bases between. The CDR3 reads CASSPVVLANTGELFF. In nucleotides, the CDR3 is TGTGCCAGCAGCCCCGTCGTACTAGCGAACACCGGGGAGCTGTTTTTT.

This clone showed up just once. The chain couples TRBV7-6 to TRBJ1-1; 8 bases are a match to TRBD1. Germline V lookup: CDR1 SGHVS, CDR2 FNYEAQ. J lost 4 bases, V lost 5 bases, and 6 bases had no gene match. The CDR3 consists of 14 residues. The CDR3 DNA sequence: TGTGCCAGCAGCCCCGGGACAGGAGCCACTGAAGCTTTCTTT. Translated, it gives CASSPGTGATEAFF. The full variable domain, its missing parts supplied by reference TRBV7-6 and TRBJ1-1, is GAGVSQSPRYKVTKRGQDVALRCDPISGHVSLYWYRQALGQGPEFLTYFNYEAQQDKSGLPNDRFSAERPEGSISTLTIQRTEQRDSAMYRCASSPGTGATEAFFGQGTRLTVV.

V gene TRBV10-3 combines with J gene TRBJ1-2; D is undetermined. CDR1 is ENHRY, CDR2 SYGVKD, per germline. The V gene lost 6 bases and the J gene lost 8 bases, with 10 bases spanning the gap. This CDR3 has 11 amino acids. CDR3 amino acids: CAIRETSGYTF. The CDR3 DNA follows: TGTGCCATCAGGGAGACATCCGGCTACACCTTC.

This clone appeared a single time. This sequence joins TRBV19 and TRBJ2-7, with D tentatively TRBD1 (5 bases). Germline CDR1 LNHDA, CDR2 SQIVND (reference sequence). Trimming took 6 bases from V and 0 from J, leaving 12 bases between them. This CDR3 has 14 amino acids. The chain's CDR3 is CASRQDSNSYEQYF. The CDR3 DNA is TGTGCCAGTAGGCAAGACAGCAACTCCTACGAGCAGTACTTC. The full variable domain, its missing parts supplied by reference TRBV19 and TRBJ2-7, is DGGITQSPKYLFRKEGQNVTLSCEQNLNHDAMYWYRQDPGQGLRLIYYSQIVNDFQKGDIAEGYSVSREKKESFPLTVTSAQKNPTAFYLCASRQDSNSYEQYFGPGTRLTVT.